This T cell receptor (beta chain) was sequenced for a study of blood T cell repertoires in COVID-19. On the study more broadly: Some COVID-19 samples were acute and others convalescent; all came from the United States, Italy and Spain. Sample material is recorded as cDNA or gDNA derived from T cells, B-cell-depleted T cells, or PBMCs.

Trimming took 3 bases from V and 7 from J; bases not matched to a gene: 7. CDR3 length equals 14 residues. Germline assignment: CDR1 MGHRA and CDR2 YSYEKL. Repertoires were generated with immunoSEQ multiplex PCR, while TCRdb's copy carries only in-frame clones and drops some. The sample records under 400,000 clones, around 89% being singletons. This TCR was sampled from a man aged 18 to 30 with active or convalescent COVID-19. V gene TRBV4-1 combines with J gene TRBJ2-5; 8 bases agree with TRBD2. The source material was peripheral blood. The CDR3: CASSQIAGWGTQYF. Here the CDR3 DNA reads TGCGCCAGCAGCCAGATAGCGGGATGGGGGACCCAGTACTTC.